This T cell receptor (beta chain) stems from a study of blood T cell repertoires in COVID-19. Study-wide background: From the United States, Italy and Spain came samples of acute and convalescent COVID-19.

TCRdb keeps only in-frame clones here, not all; method: immunoSEQ multiplex PCR. In the table there are about 83,000 clones, roughly 87% of which are singletons. The material sequenced was peripheral blood. The receptor was derived from a woman aged 45-65 years with active or convalescent COVID-19.

The CDR3 reads CAWSGTATGNTIYF. CDR3 bases: TGTGCCTGGAGTGGGACAGCGACTGGAAACACCATATATTTT. The chain employs TRBV30 and TRBJ1-3; TRBD1 is a possible D gene (6 bases). The CDR3 has 14 amino acids. The V end lost 1 base, the J end lost 2 bases, and 9 bases lay between the germline ends. CDR1 is GTSNPN and CDR2 is SVGIG in the germline V gene (reference sequence).